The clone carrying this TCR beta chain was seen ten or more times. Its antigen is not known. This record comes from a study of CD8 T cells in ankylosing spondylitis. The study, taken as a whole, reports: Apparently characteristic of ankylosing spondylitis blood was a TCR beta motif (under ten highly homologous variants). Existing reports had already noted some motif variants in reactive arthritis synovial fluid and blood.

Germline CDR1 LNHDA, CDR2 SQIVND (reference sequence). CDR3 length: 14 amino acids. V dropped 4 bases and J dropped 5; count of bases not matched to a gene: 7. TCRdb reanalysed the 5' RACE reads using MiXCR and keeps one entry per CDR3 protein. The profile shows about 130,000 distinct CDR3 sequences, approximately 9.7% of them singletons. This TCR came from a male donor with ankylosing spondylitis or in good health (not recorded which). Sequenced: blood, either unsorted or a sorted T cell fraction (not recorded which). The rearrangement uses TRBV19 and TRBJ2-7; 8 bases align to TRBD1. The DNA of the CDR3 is TGTGCCAGTAGTAACCAGGGGGCGCGCCACGAGCAGTACTTC. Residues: CASSNQGARHEQYF.